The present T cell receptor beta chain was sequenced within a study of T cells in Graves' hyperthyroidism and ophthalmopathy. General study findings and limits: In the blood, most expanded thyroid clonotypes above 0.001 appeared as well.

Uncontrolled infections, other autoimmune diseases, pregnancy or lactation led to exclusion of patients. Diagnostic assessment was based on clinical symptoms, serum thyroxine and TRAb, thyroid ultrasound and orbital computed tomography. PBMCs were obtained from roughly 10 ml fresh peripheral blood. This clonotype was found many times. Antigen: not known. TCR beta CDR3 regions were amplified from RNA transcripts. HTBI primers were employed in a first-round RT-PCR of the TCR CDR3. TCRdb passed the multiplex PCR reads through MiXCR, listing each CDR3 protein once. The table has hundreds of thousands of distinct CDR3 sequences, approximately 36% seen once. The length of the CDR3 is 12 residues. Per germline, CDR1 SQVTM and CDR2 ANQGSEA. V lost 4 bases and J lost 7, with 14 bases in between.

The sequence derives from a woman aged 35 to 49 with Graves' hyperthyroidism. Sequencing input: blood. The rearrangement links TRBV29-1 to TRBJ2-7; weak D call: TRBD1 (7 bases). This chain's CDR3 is CSVAEGAGEQYF. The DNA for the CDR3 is TGCAGCGTTGCAGAGGGGGCGGGAGAGCAGTACTTC.